These 14 T cell receptor beta chains were sequenced from one sample in a study of neurological immune-mediated disorders. Time point: longitudinal time-point 1 (baseline). TCRdb ran MiXCR on the 5' RACE reads and lists one entry per CDR3 protein. Of around 76,000 distinct CDR3 sequences listed, more than 8.5% are singletons. Source material: PBMCs. The receptors were sampled from a man aged 30 to 45 in good health.

This clonotype was detected ten times or more. The V call is TRBV7-2, the J call TRBJ2-7, with TRBD2 as a possible D gene (6 bases). V lost 1 base, J lost 4 bases, and 11 bases lay in between. The CDR3 runs to 14 residues. Germline CDR1 SGHTA, CDR2 FQGNSA. The CDR3 is CASSLVGGLYEQYF. For the CDR3, the DNA is TGTGCCAGCAGCTTAGTCGGGGGTTTATACGAGCAGTACTTC.

This clonotype was observed at least ten times. The CDR3, as DNA: TGTGCCAGCAGCGCATTACCTGGGGGGCTAGCGGGCATGTCTTCCTACAATGAGCAGTTCTTC. Residues: CASSALPGGLAGMSSYNEQFF. The V gene is TRBV9, the J gene TRBJ2-1, with 8 nucleotides matching TRBD2. The CDR3 has 21 residues. Germline values: CDR1 SGDLS, CDR2 YYNGEE. The J segment lost 1 base and the V segment lost 3 bases, leaving 21 bases of the junction unmatched.

This clonotype was counted at least ten times. The chain combines TRBV20-1 with TRBJ2-7; D not certain. CDR1 and CDR2 (germline): DFQATT, SNEGSKA (reference sequence). The V and J ends lost 5 bases and 3 bases respectively, with 8 bases between them. The CDR3 runs 11 residues. CDR3 protein: CSAWTSYEQYF. The DNA of the CDR3 is TGCAGTGCTTGGACCAGCTACGAGCAGTACTTC.

This clonotype was recorded once. The germline gene is not matched at one end of the junction; a read error may be the cause. The V and J genes are TRBV7-9 and TRBJ1-1, with unresolved D. CDR1 SEHNR and CDR2 FQNEAQ come from the germline V gene (reference sequence). CDR3 length equals 13 residues. The CDR3 is CASSLMMITEAFF. Written as DNA, the CDR3 is TGTGCCAGCAGCTTAATGATGATCACTGAAGCGTTCTTT.

Many counts were recorded for this clonotype. This chain joins TRBV28 and TRBJ2-2; 8 positions agree with TRBD1. CDR1 and CDR2 from the germline V gene are MDHEN and SYDVKM. The CDR3 contains 15 residues. Losses at the gene ends were 6 bases for V and 6 bases for J; bases not matched to a gene: 9. The CDR3 DNA follows: TGTGCCAGCAGGTCCGGGACAGGCCCCCCCGGGGAGCTGTTTTTT. This translates into CASRSGTGPPGELFF.

J is TRBJ2-7 and V is TRBV29-1, with TRBD2 matching 8 bases. Germline V gene sequence: CDR1 SQVTM, CDR2 ANQGSEA. Trimming cost V 4 bases and J 3 bases; bases outside gene matches: 5. This CDR3 has 13 amino acids. CDR3 region: CSVAGGTNYEQYF. Written as DNA, the CDR3 is TGCAGCGTTGCGGGGGGGACAAACTACGAGCAGTACTTC.

This clonotype was counted ten times or more. CDR3 bases: TGCGCCAGCAGCTTGGACCTAGCGGGAGGGCCTACGCAGTATTTT. It yields the protein CASSLDLAGGPTQYF. This sequence joins TRBV5-1 and TRBJ2-3, with TRBD2 identical over 12 bases. V dropped 0 bases and J dropped 8; count of bases not matched to a gene: 4. Germline V gives CDR1 SGHRS, CDR2 YFSETQ. CDR3 length: 15 amino acids.

This clonotype came up many times. CDR3 residues: CASSGEADRTRRETQYF. The CDR3 coding sequence is TGTGCCAGCAGCGGAGAGGCCGACAGAACACGACGGGAGACCCAGTACTTC. This chain links TRBV7-9 with TRBJ2-5; maybe TRBD1 (5 bases). With 5 bases removed from V and 5 bases from J, the gap between germline ends came to 24 bases. There are 17 residues in the CDR3. Germline V gene lookup returns CDR1 SEHNR and CDR2 FQNEAQ (reference sequence).

This clonotype was detected many times. The chain combines TRBV7-9 with TRBJ1-1, with TRBD1 identical over 10 bases. V gave up 5 bases and J gave up 2 bases; unmatched junction bases: 5. Germline loops: CDR1 SEHNR, CDR2 FQNEAQ (reference sequence). The CDR3 is 15 residues long. CDR3 sequence (DNA): TGTGCCAGCAGCCAGAGACAGGGGGCTAACACTGAAGCTTTCTTT. It encodes CASSQRQGANTEAFF. The variable domain in full, with the rest retrieved from reference TRBV7-9 and TRBJ1-1, is DTGVSQNPRHKITKRGQNVTFRCDPISEHNRLYWYRQTLGQGPEFLTYFQNEAQLEKSRLLSDRFSAERPKGSFSTLEIQRTEQGDSAMYLCASSQRQGANTEAFFGQGTRLTVV.

Many counts were recorded for this clonotype. The rearrangement uses TRBV6-2 or TRBV6-3 and TRBJ2-3, with D uncertain. The CDR3 is made up of 15 amino acids. Germline assignment: CDR1 MNHEY and CDR2 SVGEGT. The V end was cut by 6 bases, the J end by 5 bases, with 18 bases between. DNA for the CDR3: TGTGCCAGCAGCGGAGCCCTCATTGGCGGAGATACGCAGTATTTT. Amino acid sequence: CASSGALIGGDTQYF.

This clonotype was seen many times. The V gene is TRBV20-1, the J gene TRBJ2-1; D not resolved. Germline V gene lookup returns CDR1 DFQATT and CDR2 SNEGSKA (reference sequence). Between the trimmed V and J ends, which lost 0 bases and 1 base, there was a span of 7 bases. This CDR3 region has 14 residues. Here the CDR3 reads CSARELISYNEQFF. In DNA form, the CDR3 reads TGCAGTGCTAGAGAACTGATATCCTACAATGAGCAGTTCTTC.

This clonotype has only a few counts. This chain joins TRBV28 and TRBJ2-7, with a possible D match to TRBD2 (5 bases). This CDR3 has 13 residues. With 8 bases removed from V and 2 bases from J, the gap between germline ends came to 13 bases. In germline, CDR1 is MDHEN, CDR2 SYDVKM. The CDR3 sequence: CASAMTTTYEQYF. CDR3 coding DNA: TGTGCCAGCGCGATGACTACAACCTACGAGCAGTACTTC. Together with reference TRBV28 and TRBJ2-7, the CDR3 gives the full variable domain: DVKVTQSSRYLVKRTGEKVFLECVQDMDHENMFWYRQDPGLGLRLIYFSYDVKMKEKGDIPEGYSVSREKKERFSLILESASTNQTSMYLCASAMTTTYEQYFGPGTRLTVT.

This clonotype appeared many times. The chain has TRBV6-5 and TRBJ1-1, with a weak D call TRBD1 (5 bases). CDR3 length: 13 residues. V lost 4 bases and J 6 bases, leaving 12 bases between the germline ends. Germline V gene lookup returns CDR1 MNHEY and CDR2 SVGAGI. For the CDR3, the DNA is TGTGCCAGCAGTTCGGGACGGACGGCTGAAGCTTTCTTT. It is translated as CASSSGRTAEAFF.

This clonotype was recorded many times. The V gene is TRBV3-1, the J gene TRBJ2-5; D not resolved. The ends were cut back, 4 bases at V and 3 bases at J, with 9 bases in the middle. CDR3 length: 13 residues. Germline V gene lookup returns CDR1 LGHDT and CDR2 YNNKEL (reference sequence). The CDR3 DNA is TGTGCCAGCAGCCTACAGCGCGAAGAGACCCAGTACTTC. Translation: CASSLQREETQYF.